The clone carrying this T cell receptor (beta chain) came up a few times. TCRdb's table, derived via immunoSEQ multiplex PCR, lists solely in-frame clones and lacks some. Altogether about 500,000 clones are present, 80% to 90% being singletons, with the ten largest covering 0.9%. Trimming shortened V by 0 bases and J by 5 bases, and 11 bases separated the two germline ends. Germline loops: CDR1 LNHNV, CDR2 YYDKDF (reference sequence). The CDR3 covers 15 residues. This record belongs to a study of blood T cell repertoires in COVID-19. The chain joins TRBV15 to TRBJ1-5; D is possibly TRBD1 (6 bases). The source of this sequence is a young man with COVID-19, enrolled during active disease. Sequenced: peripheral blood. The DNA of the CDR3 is TGTGCCACCAGCAGAGAAAGGACAGCGGATCAGCCCCAGCATTTT. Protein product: CATSRERTADQPQHF. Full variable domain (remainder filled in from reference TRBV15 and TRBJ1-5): DAMVIQNPRYQVTQFGKPVTLSCSQTLNHNVMYWYQQKSSQAPKLLFHYYDKDFNNEADTPDNFQSRRPNTSFCFLDIRSPGLGDTAMYLCATSRERTADQPQHFGDGTRLSIL.